This TCR beta chain appears in the sequencing data of a study of shared clonotypes between healthy human individuals. Study in general: The donor pool was made up of two women and three men aged 18 to 49. Study results and caveats: Larger estimated richness was generally seen in naive subsets than in memory subsets. What limited the represented genetic and exposure-history diversity was the small number of donors.

This CDR3 is built from 18 residues. The ends were cut back, 5 bases at V and 0 bases at J, with 19 bases in the middle. Germline V lookup: CDR1 SGHVS, CDR2 FQNEAQ. Per the original data handling: Sequence data from immunoSEQ were junction-only and lacked quality scores; consequently, filtering differed. TCRdb keeps only in-frame clones here, not all; method: immunoSEQ multiplex PCR. That table is the source of V, J and clone size, and D and trimming were worked out from the DNA. This table holds approximately 2,200,000 clones, under 95% found once. On this clone: Its antigen is not identified.

Only CD45RO-negative cells positively selected for CCR7 counted as naive CD8 cells, so terminally differentiated effector memory CD45RA+ cells were excluded. The sample taken for sequencing was naive CD8+ T cells from PBMCs. This TCR came from a man aged 18 to 30 in good health. Some clones in this sample may be carry-over from other donors' samples. The genes are TRBV7-8 and TRBJ1-4; D call uncertain. This CDR3 reads CASSPFMLGFATNEKLFF. The CDR3 DNA reads TGTGCCAGCAGCCCGTTCATGTTGGGATTTGCAACTAATGAAAAACTGTTTTTT.